These T cell receptor beta chains were read from a single sample in a study of tumour-infiltrating T cells in Burkitt lymphoma. Sequencing used immunoSEQ multiplex PCR; TCRdb keeps in-frame clones, though not all of them. Of 46,000 or so clones in the sample, 31% were seen once. Sequenced input: tumor tissue. Every receptor here comes from a human donor with Burkitt lymphoma. The CDR3 runs from the conserved cysteine through the conserved F or W. A D gene is named only where the DNA matches it firmly. Clone size is not always given. Where it is, it says once, few, many or a class for expanded clones.

abundance	d_gene	j_gene	v_gene	CDR3aa	CDR3nt
few	TRBD1	TRBJ1-4	TRBV5-1	CASSFRDREDEKLFF	TGCGCCAGCAGCTTTAGAGACAGGGAGGATGAAAAACTGTTTTTT
NA	NA	TRBJ1-5	TRBV10-3	CAIRSDSNQPQHF	TGTGCCATCAGGAGCGATAGCAATCAGCCCCAGCATTTT
NA	NA	TRBJ2-5	TRBV28	CASSPGGQQETQYF	TGTGCCAGTAGCCCCGGGGGGCAACAAGAGACCCAGTACTTC
few	NA	TRBJ1-4	TRBV5-1	CASSLVQGGEKLFF	TGCGCCAGCAGCTTGGTCCAGGGTGGCGAAAAACTGTTTTTT
few	TRBD1	TRBJ2-7	TRBV19	CASSIPIDRGFAYEQYF	TGTGCCAGTAGTATCCCCATTGACAGGGGGTTTGCCTACGAGCAGTACTTC
NA	TRBD1	TRBJ1-2	TRBV5-1	CASSLDGDRGHGYTF	TGCGCCAGCAGCTTAGATGGGGACAGGGGTCATGGCTACACCTTC
few	NA	TRBJ2-7	TRBV5-1	CASSSYRHYEQYF	TGCGCCAGCAGCTCCTACAGACATTACGAGCAGTACTTC
few	NA	TRBJ2-1	TRBV7-3	CASSFSRANNQQFF	TGTGCCAGCAGCTTTTCCCGGGCCAACAATCAGCAGTTCTTC
NA	NA	TRBJ2-7	TRBV7-9	CASRGDEGEQYF	TGTGCCAGCAGGGGGGACGAGGGCGAGCAGTACTTC
NA	TRBD1	TRBJ1-6	TRBV4-1	CASSQVFRTGTNSPLHF	TGCGCCAGCAGCCAAGTTTTCCGGACAGGGACTAATTCACCCCTCCACTTT
few	NA	TRBJ1-6	TRBV2	CASSEPGHTPLHF	TGTGCCAGCAGTGAACCGGGGCACACACCCCTCCACTTT
NA	NA	TRBJ2-3	TRBV5-5	CASSPTRSTDTQYF	TGTGCCAGCAGCCCCACCCGGAGCACAGATACGCAGTATTTT
NA	NA	TRBJ2-7	TRBV6-5	CASSYSISQDEQYF	TGTGCCAGCAGTTACTCGATCTCCCAGGACGAGCAGTACTTC
NA	TRBD1	TRBJ1-4	TRBV19	CASSRWDRPEKLFF	TGTGCCAGTAGTCGGTGGGACAGGCCGGAAAAACTGTTTTTT
NA	NA	TRBJ1-5	TRBV7-2	CASSLEANSNQPQHF	TGTGCCAGCAGCTTAGAAGCTAATAGCAATCAGCCCCAGCATTTT
NA	TRBD1	TRBJ1-1	TRBV19	CASSQDRTPAFF	TGTGCCAGTAGCCAGGACAGGACTCCAGCTTTCTTT
NA	NA	TRBJ2-7	TRBV9	CASTRSPDPYEQYF	TGTGCCAGCACCCGTTCCCCGGACCCCTACGAGCAGTACTTC
few	TRBD1	TRBJ1-5	TRBV4-3	CASSQGSRGRVSNQPQHF	TGCGCCAGCAGCCAAGGGTCCAGGGGGCGGGTAAGCAATCAGCCCCAGCATTTT
NA	NA	TRBJ2-1	TRBV7-6	CASSSLGGTYNEQFF	TGTGCCAGCAGCTCTCTCGGGGGGACATACAATGAGCAGTTCTTC
NA	TRBD2	TRBJ2-3	TRBV4-3	CASSRFAGEQADTQYF	TGCGCCAGCAGCCGATTCGCGGGGGAACAAGCAGATACGCAGTATTTT